The clone carrying this T cell receptor beta chain has only a few counts. Its specificity is not known. This specimen comes from a study of cytomegalovirus exposure and HLA in healthy donors. The PCR employed 60 Vbeta primers together with 13 Jbeta primers. Method: immunoSEQ multiplex PCR; TCRdb's copy keeps in-frame clones and lacks some. The table shows fewer than 200,000 clones, with about 81% occurring only once. Study outcomes and limitations: The study listed approximately 160 cytomegalovirus-associated TCR beta chains.

The CDR3 is 15 amino acids. Germline loops: CDR1 SGHTA, CDR2 FQGNSA. With V trimmed by 5 bases and J by 10 bases, 9 bases remained unmatched. This TCR was recovered from a woman between 25 and 40 years old in good health and CMV-seronegative. The V and J genes are TRBV7-2 and TRBJ1-6, with 9 positions matching TRBD1. Sequenced material: PBMCs. CDR3 sequence reads: CASSRPGQGSSPLHF. DNA for the CDR3: TGTGCCAGCAGCCGTCCGGGACAGGGATCGTCACCCCTCCACTTT.